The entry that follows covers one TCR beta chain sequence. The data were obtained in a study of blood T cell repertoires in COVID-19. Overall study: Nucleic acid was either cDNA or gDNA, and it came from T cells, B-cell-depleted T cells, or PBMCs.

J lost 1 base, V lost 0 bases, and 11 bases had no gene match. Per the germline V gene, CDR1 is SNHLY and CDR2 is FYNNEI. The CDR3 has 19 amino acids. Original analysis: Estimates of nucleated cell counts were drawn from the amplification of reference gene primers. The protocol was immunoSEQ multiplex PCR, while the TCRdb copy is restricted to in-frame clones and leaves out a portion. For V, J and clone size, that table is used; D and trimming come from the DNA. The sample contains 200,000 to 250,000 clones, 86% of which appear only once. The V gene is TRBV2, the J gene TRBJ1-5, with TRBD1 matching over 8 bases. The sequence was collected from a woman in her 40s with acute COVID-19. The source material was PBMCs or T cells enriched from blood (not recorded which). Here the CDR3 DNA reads TGTGCCAGCAGTGAAGCCTTAGGAGCAGGGGGCCTAAGCAATCAGCCCCAGCATTTT. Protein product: CASSEALGAGGLSNQPQHF. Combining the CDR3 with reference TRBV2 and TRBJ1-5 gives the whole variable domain EPEVTQTPSHQVTQMGQEVILRCVPISNHLYFYWYRQILGQKVEFLVSFYNNEISEKSEIFDDQFSVERPDGSNFTLKIRSTKLEDSAMYFCASSEALGAGGLSNQPQHFGDGTRLSIL.